This paragraph reports one TCR beta chain. As yet, its antigen is unknown. This CDR3 is built from 13 residues. Germline V gene lookup returns CDR1 MDHEN and CDR2 SYDVKM. Trimming cost V 8 bases and J 2 bases, with 12 bases left between them. Primers included in the PCR were 60 Vbeta and 13 Jbeta primers. The repertoire was sequenced with immunoSEQ multiplex PCR; TCRdb's copy has only in-frame clones and lacks some. Altogether under 200,000 clones are present, roughly 77% being singletons, with the ten largest covering 2.6%. This entry belongs to a study of cytomegalovirus exposure and HLA in healthy donors. Regarding the study as a whole: Most CMV-associated TCR beta chains appeared HLA-restricted in a later analysis.

The gene calls are TRBV28 and TRBJ1-1, with D perhaps matching TRBD1 (6 bases). The sequence came from a woman aged 40 to 50 in good health and CMV-seropositive. Specimen: PBMCs. DNA of the CDR3: TGTGCCAGCTGGGGGCGCGCAAACACTGAAGCTTTCTTT. As protein: CASWGRANTEAFF.